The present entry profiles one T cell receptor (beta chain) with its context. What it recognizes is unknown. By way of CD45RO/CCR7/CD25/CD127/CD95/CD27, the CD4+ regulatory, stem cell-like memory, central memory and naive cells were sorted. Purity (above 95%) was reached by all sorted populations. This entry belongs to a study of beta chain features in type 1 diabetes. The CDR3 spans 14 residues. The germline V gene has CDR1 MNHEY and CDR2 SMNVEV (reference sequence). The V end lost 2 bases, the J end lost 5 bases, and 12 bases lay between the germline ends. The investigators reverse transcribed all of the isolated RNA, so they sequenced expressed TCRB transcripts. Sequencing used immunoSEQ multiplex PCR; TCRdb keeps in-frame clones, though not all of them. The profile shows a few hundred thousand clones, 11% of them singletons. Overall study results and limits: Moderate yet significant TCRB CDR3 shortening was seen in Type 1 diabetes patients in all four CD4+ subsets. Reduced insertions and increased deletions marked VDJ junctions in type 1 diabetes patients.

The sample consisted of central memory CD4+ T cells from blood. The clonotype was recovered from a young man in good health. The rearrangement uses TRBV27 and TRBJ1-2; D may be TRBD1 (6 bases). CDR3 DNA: TGTGCCAGCAGTTTAGGACAGTTTGGGTATGGCTACACCTTC. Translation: CASSLGQFGYGYTF.